A selection of T cell receptor beta chains follows, all from one sample in a study of T cell responses to AZD1222 COVID-19 vaccine. This table comes from immunoSEQ multiplex PCR, and its TCRdb copy is limited to in-frame clones, with some not included. The sample includes about 170,000 clones, approximately 90% of them seen just once. Sample: peripheral blood, taken on day 0 of AZD1222 vaccination. The receptors originated from an adult in good health. Both conserved end residues are part of each CDR3. The D gene is left open where the match is weak. Part of the rows lack a size; the others show once, few, many or a class for expanded clones.

>TRBJ1-5|TRBV6-5|NA|NA
CASRPDRGSNQPQHF
TGTGCCAGCAGGCCTGACAGAGGTAGCAATCAGCCCCAGCATTTT
>TRBJ2-5|TRBV3-1/TRBV3-2|NA|NA
CASSQHGGGETQYF
TGTGCCAGCAGCCAACATGGGGGTGGCGAGACCCAGTACTTC
>TRBJ1-1|TRBV16|TRBD1|NA
CASSQYWGTGDTEAFF
TGTGCCAGCAGCCAATATTGGGGGACAGGGGACACTGAAGCTTTCTTT
>TRBJ2-1|TRBV13|NA|NA
CASSPVTHNEQFF
TGTGCCAGCAGCCCCGTGACCCACAATGAGCAGTTCTTC
>TRBJ2-7|TRBV28|TRBD1|NA
CASSIQGGQGEQYF
TGTGCCAGCAGTATACAGGGGGGACAAGGCGAGCAGTACTTC
>TRBJ2-3|TRBV18|NA|NA
CASSPFPDTQYF
TGTGCCAGCTCACCATTTCCAGATACGCAGTATTTT
>TRBJ1-6|TRBV19|NA|NA
CASRDQTGGGSPLHF
TGTGCCAGTAGAGATCAGACGGGGGGAGGTTCACCCCTCCACTTT
>TRBJ1-5|TRBV19|TRBD1|NA
CASSMGTGDQPQHF
TGTGCCAGTAGTATGGGGACAGGGGACCAGCCCCAGCATTTT
>TRBJ1-1|TRBV3-1/TRBV3-2|NA|NA
CASSQVFRGVYTEAFF
TGTGCCAGCAGCCAAGTATTTCGGGGGGTGTACACTGAAGCTTTCTTT
>TRBJ2-5|TRBV5-4|TRBD2|once
CASSPKPGLAGFQETQYF
TGTGCCAGCAGCCCCAAACCCGGACTAGCGGGTTTCCAAGAGACCCAGTACTTC
>TRBJ1-4|TRBV3-1/TRBV3-2|NA|NA
CASSQDREGEDEKLFF
TGTGCCAGCAGCCAAGATCGGGAGGGGGAAGATGAAAAACTGTTTTTT
>TRBJ2-1|TRBV4-1|TRBD1|NA
CASRLTGSNEQFF
TGCGCCAGCAGATTGACAGGGAGCAATGAGCAGTTCTTC
>TRBJ1-2|TRBV9|TRBD1|NA
CASSVDLEPGTGGGYTF
TGTGCCAGCAGCGTAGACCTCGAACCCGGGACAGGGGGTGGCTACACCTTC
>TRBJ2-1|TRBV19|NA|NA
CASIGRGSIDEQFF
TGTGCCAGTATCGGCAGGGGTTCTATCGATGAGCAGTTCTTC
>TRBJ2-3|TRBV7-9|NA|once
CASSFWTSTDTQYF
TGTGCCAGCAGCTTCTGGACTAGCACAGATACGCAGTATTTT
>TRBJ2-3|TRBV24-1|TRBD1|NA
CATSDFSRGQRTDTQYF
TGTGCCACCAGTGATTTCTCCAGGGGGCAACGCACAGATACGCAGTATTTT
>TRBJ2-1|TRBV27|TRBD2|NA
CASNPTYGSGGAYNEQFF
TGTGCCAGCAACCCTACTTATGGTAGCGGGGGGGCCTACAATGAGCAGTTCTTC
>TRBJ1-6|TRBV2|NA|NA
CASSAGSPLHF
TGTGCCAGCTCCGCTGGTTCACCCCTCCACTTT
>TRBJ1-2|TRBV4-1|NA|NA
CASSQVEREHFVYGYTF
TGCGCCAGCAGCCAAGTAGAACGGGAACATTTTGTCTATGGCTACACCTTC
>TRBJ1-1|TRBV4-1|NA|once
CASSQGGRVNTEAFF
TGCGCCAGCAGCCAAGGGGGCAGGGTGAACACTGAAGCTTTCTTT
>TRBJ1-4|TRBV12-2|NA|NA
CASRLGYRQGAGRFKDEKLFF
TGTGCAAGTCGCTTAGGCTATCGACAGGGGGCCGGCCGGTTCAAGGATGAAAAACTGTTTTTT
>TRBJ1-1|TRBV19|NA|NA
CASSIGPDRVMNTEAFF
TGTGCCAGTAGTATAGGGCCGGATCGAGTAATGAACACTGAAGCTTTCTTT